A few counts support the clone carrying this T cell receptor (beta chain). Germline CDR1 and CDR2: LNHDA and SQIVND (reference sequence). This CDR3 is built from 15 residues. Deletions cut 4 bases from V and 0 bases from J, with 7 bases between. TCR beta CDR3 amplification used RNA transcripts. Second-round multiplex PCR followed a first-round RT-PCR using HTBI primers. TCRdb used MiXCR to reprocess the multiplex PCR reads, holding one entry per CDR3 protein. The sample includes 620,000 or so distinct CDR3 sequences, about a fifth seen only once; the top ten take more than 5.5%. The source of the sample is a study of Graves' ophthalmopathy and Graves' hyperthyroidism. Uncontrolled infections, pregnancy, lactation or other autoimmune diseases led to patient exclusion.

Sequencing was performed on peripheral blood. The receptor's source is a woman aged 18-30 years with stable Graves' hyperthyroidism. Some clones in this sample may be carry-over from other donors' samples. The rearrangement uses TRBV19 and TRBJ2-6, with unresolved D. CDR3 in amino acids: CASSNRISGANVLTF. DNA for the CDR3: TGTGCCAGTAGTAACCGGATCTCTGGGGCCAACGTCCTGACTTTC.